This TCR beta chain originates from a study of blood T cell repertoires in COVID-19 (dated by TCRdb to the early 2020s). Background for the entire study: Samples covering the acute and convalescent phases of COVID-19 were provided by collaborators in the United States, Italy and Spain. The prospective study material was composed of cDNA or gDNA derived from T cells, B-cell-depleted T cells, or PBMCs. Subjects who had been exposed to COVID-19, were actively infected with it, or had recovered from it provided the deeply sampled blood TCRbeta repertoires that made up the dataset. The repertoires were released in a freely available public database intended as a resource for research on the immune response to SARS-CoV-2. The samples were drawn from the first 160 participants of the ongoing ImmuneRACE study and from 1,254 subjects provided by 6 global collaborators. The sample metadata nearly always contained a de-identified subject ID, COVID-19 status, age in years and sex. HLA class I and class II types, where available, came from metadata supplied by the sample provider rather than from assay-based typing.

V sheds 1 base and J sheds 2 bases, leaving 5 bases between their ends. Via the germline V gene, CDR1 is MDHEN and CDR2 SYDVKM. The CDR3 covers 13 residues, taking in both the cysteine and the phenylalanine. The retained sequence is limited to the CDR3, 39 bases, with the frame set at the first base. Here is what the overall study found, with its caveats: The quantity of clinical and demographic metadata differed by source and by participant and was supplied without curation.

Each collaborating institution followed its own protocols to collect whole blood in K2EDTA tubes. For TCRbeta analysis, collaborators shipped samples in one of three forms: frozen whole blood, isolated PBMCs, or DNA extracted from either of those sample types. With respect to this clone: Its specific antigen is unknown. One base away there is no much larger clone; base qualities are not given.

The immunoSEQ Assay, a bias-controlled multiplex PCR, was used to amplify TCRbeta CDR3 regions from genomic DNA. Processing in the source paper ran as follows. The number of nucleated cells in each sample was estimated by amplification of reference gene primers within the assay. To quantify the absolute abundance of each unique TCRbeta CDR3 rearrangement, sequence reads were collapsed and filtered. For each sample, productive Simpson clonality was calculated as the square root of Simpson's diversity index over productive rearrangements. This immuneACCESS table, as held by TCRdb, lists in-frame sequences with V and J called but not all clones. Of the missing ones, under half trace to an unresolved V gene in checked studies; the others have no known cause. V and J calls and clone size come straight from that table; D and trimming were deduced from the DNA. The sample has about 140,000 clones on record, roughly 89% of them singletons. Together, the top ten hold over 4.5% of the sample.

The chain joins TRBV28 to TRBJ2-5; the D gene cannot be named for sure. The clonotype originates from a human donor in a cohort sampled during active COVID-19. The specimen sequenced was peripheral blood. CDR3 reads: CASSLSLQETQYF. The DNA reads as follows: TGTGCCAGCAGTTTATCGTTACAAGAGACCCAGTACTTC.